The text below deals with one T cell receptor (beta chain). The source of the sample is a study of immune evolution from preneoplasia to lung adenocarcinoma. In germline, CDR1 is SGHNT, CDR2 YENEEA. The CDR3 covers 12 residues. V was shortened by 3 bases and J by 4 bases, with 6 bases between the two germline ends. Between the mid-2010s and the late 2010s, patients underwent resection in Japan or China. Using immunoSEQ multiplex PCR, the repertoire was profiled, and TCRdb retains in-frame clones only, with some absent. The sample includes 9,500 to 10,000 clones, approximately 75% of them seen just once.

The receptor was isolated from a person aged 80 or older with lung adenocarcinoma. The chain has TRBV11-3 and TRBJ1-1; perhaps TRBD1 as D (5 bases). Sequences were obtained from FFPE lung adenocarcinoma in situ tissue. CDR3 sequence reads: CASSFGGTEAFF. CDR3 nucleotides: TGTGCCAGCAGCTTTGGGGGCACTGAAGCTTTCTTT.